These 13 T cell receptor beta chains were sequenced from one sample in a study of CD8 T cells in ankylosing spondylitis. General observations from the study: Ankylosing spondylitis blood appeared to carry a characteristic TCR beta motif of roughly 8 highly homologous variants.

No antigen has been identified for these receptors. TCRdb analysed the 5' RACE reads with MiXCR anew, one entry per CDR3 protein. The sample lists a few hundred thousand distinct CDR3 sequences; around 20% were seen once. The specimen was blood, either unsorted or a sorted T cell fraction (not recorded which). The receptors were sampled from a male donor with ankylosing spondylitis.

Notes on this clonotype: One junction end disagrees with the germline gene, perhaps due to a read error. The genes are TRBV20-1 and TRBJ2-3, with TRBD2 matching over 7 bases. CDR3 length equals 11 residues. Germline-derived CDR1 and CDR2 are DFQATT and SNEGSKA (reference sequence). The CDR3 nucleotides are TGCAGTGCTAGTGCCCCGGGAGGATCAGATTTT. Translation: CSASAPGGSDF.

The rearrangement links TRBV5-1 to TRBJ2-2; 15 positions agree with TRBD2. The J segment lost 3 bases and the V segment lost 4 bases, leaving 7 bases of the junction unmatched. The CDR3 runs 18 residues. Germline lookup yields CDR1 SGHRS and CDR2 YFSETQ. CDR3 coding DNA: TGCGCCAGCAGCACCCGGACTAGCGGGAGGGCGTACACCGGGGAGCTGTTTTTT. This gives the protein CASSTRTSGRAYTGELFF.

The chain has TRBV7-9 and TRBJ2-1, with 10 nucleotides matching TRBD2. After removal of 3 bases from V and 15 bases from J, the junction contained 8 bases not matched to a gene. Germline V gene sequence: CDR1 SEHNR, CDR2 FQNEAQ (reference sequence). The CDR3 length is 13 residues. Written as DNA, the CDR3 is TGTGCCAGCAGCTTGCCTAGCGGGAGTTATCGGTTCTTC. Encoded protein: CASSLPSGSYRFF.

The V gene is TRBV20-1, the J gene TRBJ2-3; 9 bases align to TRBD2. This CDR3 contains 15 residues. With V trimmed by 6 bases and J by 3 bases, 10 bases remained unmatched. The V gene's germline CDR1 is DFQATT and CDR2 SNEGSKA (reference sequence). CDR3 sequence: CSAAGGSGRTDTQYF. As DNA, the CDR3 is TGCAGTGCGGCGGGGGGTAGCGGGAGAACAGATACGCAGTATTTT.

The chain combines TRBV5-1 with TRBJ2-2, with a weak D call TRBD2 (6 bases). CDR3 size: 15 residues. Per the germline V gene, CDR1 is SGHRS and CDR2 is YFSETQ. Trimming stripped 1 base from V and 7 bases from J, with 14 bases between. CDR3: CASSLHGRDFGELFF. The CDR3, as DNA: TGCGCCAGCAGCTTGCACGGCAGGGACTTCGGGGAGCTGTTTTTT.

This clonotype turned up a few times. This chain connects TRBV5-1 to TRBJ1-4, with D unresolved. Trimming cost V 0 bases and J 4 bases, with 28 bases left between them. The V gene's germline CDR1 is SGHRS and CDR2 YFSETQ. This CDR3 spans 21 amino acids. The CDR3 loop is CASSLGGGGQWPRRSNEKLFF. In nucleotides, the CDR3 is TGCGCCAGCAGCTTGGGCGGCGGCGGCCAATGGCCGCGACGAAGTAATGAAAAACTGTTTTTT.

The gene calls are TRBV28 and TRBJ1-5; D call uncertain. Germline V CDR1 and CDR2: MDHEN, SYDVKM. With 6 bases removed from V and 3 bases from J, the gap between germline ends came to 18 bases. The CDR3 contains 16 residues. CDR3: CASSPLSNRNNQPQHF. CDR3 coding DNA: TGTGCCAGCAGCCCCCTTTCAAACAGAAACAATCAGCCCCAGCATTTT. The full variable domain, completed using reference TRBV28 and TRBJ1-5, is DVKVTQSSRYLVKRTGEKVFLECVQDMDHENMFWYRQDPGLGLRLIYFSYDVKMKEKGDIPEGYSVSREKKERFSLILESASTNQTSMYLCASSPLSNRNNQPQHFGDGTRLSIL.

The rearrangement links TRBV6-4 to TRBJ2-1; the D is unclear. Looked up from germline, CDR1 is MRHNA and CDR2 is SNTAGT. The CDR3 consists of 13 residues. V was trimmed by 6 bases and J by 7 bases, leaving 13 bases between them. The CDR3: CASSDLGFNEQFF. The CDR3 DNA reads TGTGCCAGCAGCGATCTCGGGTTTAATGAGCAGTTCTTC.

This clonotype has a handful of counts. The chain recombines TRBV4-1 with TRBJ2-1; TRBD1 might be the D (5 bases). The CDR3 spans 15 residues. The germline V and J ends were trimmed by 1 base and 9 bases, with 16 bases remaining between them. CDR1 is MGHRA and CDR2 is YSYEKL in the germline V gene. The CDR3 nucleotides are TGCGCCAGCAGCCAAGTTGAGACTCTAGGGGTTGAGCAGTTCTTC. Translated, it gives CASSQVETLGVEQFF.

This clonotype was counted between two and nine times. The chain has TRBV7-8 and TRBJ1-2; D is unresolved. Trimming shortened V by 0 bases and J by 6 bases, and 14 bases separated the two germline ends. The germline gives CDR1 SGHVS, CDR2 FQNEAQ. The CDR3 extends over 15 amino acids. The CDR3 loop reads CASSLAATGSHGYTF. CDR3 sequence (DNA): TGTGCCAGCAGCTTAGCGGCGACGGGGTCTCATGGCTACACCTTC.

The chain carries TRBV11-2 and TRBJ1-1; D uncertain. Looked up from germline, CDR1 is SGHAT and CDR2 is FQNNGV. CDR3 length: 14 amino acids. Trimming removed 2 bases from V and 2 bases from J, with 9 bases in between. Here the CDR3 reads CASSLSSPNTEAFF. CDR3 sequence (DNA): TGTGCCAGCAGCTTATCGTCACCAAACACTGAAGCTTTCTTT.

This chain uses TRBV21-1 with TRBJ1-2; TRBD1 is the table's D call and was not checked against the DNA. TRBV21-1 is recorded as a pseudogene. The CDR3 runs 15 residues. This chain's CDR3 is CASSKARGGVNGYTF. The CDR3 DNA follows: TGTGCCAGCAGCAAAGCGCGGGGGGGAGTCAATGGCTACACCTTC.

The chain recombines TRBV5-1 with TRBJ1-6, with 8 bases identical to TRBD1. The length of the CDR3 is 16 residues. Germline assignment: CDR1 SGHRS and CDR2 YFSETQ. V was clipped by 4 bases and J by 9 bases; unmatched bases: 12. The CDR3 reads CASSPMAGQASSPLHF. CDR3 coding DNA: TGCGCCAGCAGCCCCATGGCGGGACAGGCTAGTTCACCCCTCCACTTT.